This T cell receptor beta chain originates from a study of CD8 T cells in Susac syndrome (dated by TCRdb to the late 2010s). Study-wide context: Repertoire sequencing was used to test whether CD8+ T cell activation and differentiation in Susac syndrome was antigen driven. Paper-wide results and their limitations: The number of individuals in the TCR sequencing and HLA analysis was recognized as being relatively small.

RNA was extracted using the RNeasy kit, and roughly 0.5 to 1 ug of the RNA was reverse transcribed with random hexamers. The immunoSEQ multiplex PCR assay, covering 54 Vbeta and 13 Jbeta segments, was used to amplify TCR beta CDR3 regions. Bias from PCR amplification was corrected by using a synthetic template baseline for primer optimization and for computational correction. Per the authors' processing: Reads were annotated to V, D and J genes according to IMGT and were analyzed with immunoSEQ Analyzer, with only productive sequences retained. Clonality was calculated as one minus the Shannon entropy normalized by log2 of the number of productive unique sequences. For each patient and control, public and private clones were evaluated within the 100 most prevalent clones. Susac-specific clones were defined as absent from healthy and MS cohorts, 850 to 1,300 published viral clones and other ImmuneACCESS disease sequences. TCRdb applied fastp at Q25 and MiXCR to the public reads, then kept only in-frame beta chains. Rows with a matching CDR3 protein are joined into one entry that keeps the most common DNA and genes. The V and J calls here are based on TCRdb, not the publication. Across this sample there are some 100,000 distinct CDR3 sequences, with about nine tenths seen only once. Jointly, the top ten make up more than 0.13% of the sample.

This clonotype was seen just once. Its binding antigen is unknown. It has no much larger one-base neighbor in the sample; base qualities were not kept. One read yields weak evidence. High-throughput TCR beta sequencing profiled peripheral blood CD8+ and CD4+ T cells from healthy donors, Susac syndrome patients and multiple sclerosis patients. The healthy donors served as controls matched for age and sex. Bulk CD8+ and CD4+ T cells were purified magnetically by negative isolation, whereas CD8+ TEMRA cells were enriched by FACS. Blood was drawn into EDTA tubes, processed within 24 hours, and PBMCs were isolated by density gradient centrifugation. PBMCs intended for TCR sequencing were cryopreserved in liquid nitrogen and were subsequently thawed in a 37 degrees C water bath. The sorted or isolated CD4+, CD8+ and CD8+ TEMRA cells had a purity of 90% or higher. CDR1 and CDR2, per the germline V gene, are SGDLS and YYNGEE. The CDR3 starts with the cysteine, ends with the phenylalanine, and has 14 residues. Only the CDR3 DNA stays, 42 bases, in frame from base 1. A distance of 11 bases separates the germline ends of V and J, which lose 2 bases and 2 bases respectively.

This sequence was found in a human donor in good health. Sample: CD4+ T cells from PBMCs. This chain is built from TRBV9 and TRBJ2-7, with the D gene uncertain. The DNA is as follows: TGTGCCAGCAGCGTTTCTCCCACCACCTACGAGCAGTACTTC. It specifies CASSVSPTTYEQYF.